This TCR beta chain was identified in a study of Ad26.COV2.S vaccination and SARS-CoV-2 variants. Looking at the study overall: By the intramuscular route, Ad26.COV2.S was given once, or twice 56 days apart. Study results and caveats: Spike-specific responses of CD8+ and CD4+ T cells were reported to display substantial breadth after vaccination. Compared with placebo recipients, vaccine recipients had higher spike-specific TCR breadth. Using TCR breadth and depth analyses may have led to underestimated total T cell responses.

Sequenced by immunoSEQ multiplex PCR; TCRdb stores in-frame clones only, minus some. Among more than 300,000 clones listed, around 84% were seen once. The treatment: around 19 received Ad26.COV2.S at low or high dose, single or two shots; about 5 received placebo; per-sample allocation not given. Following the first vaccine or placebo injection, samples were taken on day 63. Comment on this clone: Antigen unknown.

This receptor was obtained from a person between 18 and 65 years old who received the Ad26.COV2.S COVID-19 vaccine or a placebo. The starting material was peripheral blood, obtained in a trial of Ad26.COV2.S vaccine versus placebo.

CDR3 sequence: CASRPWGTSSGELFF. The CDR3 DNA sequence: TGTGCCAGCAGACCCTGGGGGACTAGCTCCGGGGAGCTGTTTTTT. The chain uses TRBV2 and TRBJ2-2, with 9 positions matching TRBD2. V lost 6 bases and J lost 6; bases outside the gene matches: 8. The germline CDR1 and CDR2 sequences are SNHLY and FYNNEI. This CDR3 spans 15 amino acids.